The 29 T cell receptor beta chains below all came from one sample that was sequenced in a study of response to subunit inactivated influenza vaccine. MiXCR was run by TCRdb on the RT-PCR reads, yielding one entry per CDR3 protein. In the table there are 250,000 to 350,000 distinct CDR3 sequences, around 20% of which are singletons. Source: PBMCs from blood, taken less than 22 months after vaccination. The receptor source for this set is a man in his fifties or sixties who received an inactivated influenza vaccine.

The chain joins TRBV30 to TRBJ1-1; D gene unclear. The CDR3 totals 11 residues. Germline values: CDR1 GTSNPN, CDR2 SVGIG (reference sequence). Trimming removed 2 bases at V and 0 bases at J, with 1 base between. DNA for the CDR3: TGTGCCTGGAGTATGAACACTGAAGCTTTCTTT. It encodes CAWSMNTEAFF.

This clonotype was seen more than once but under ten times. The J gene is TRBJ2-1, the V gene TRBV7-2; 7 nucleotides match TRBD1. Germline V gene data show CDR1 as SGHTA and CDR2 as FQGNSA. The CDR3 is made up of 15 amino acids. J gave up 2 bases and V 5 bases, and 6 bases lay outside the gene matches. DNA for the CDR3: TGTGCCAGCAGCCCCAACAGGGGAGCCTACAATGAGCAGTTCTTC. Translated, it gives CASSPNRGAYNEQFF.

This clonotype has more than one count but fewer than ten. CDR3 sequence: CASSRETGRYNSPLHF. DNA for the CDR3: TGTGCCAGCAGTCGAGAGACAGGGCGGTATAATTCACCCCTCCACTTT. J is TRBJ1-6 and V is TRBV27, with 7 bases fitting TRBD1. CDR1 and CDR2 from the germline V gene are MNHEY and SMNVEV (reference sequence). This CDR3 has 16 residues. The V gene end was trimmed by 5 bases and the J gene end by 4 bases; junction bases not matched to a gene: 8.

The rearrangement uses TRBV24-1 and TRBJ2-5; the D is unclear. Germline V gives CDR1 KGHDR, CDR2 SFDVKD. This CDR3 is 12 amino acids long. Deletions cut 5 bases from V and 6 bases from J, with 9 bases between. CDR3: CATSGKEQTQYF. The CDR3 region has the DNA TGTGCCACCAGTGGAAAGGAACAGACCCAGTACTTC.

Ten or more counts support this clonotype. The V call is TRBV19, the J call TRBJ1-3, with D unresolved. The V gene's germline CDR1 is LNHDA and CDR2 SQIVND (reference sequence). Trimming pared 7 bases from V and 4 bases from J, leaving 11 bases between. The CDR3 consists of 13 residues. The CDR3 sequence: CASTTRIGNTIYF. CDR3 in DNA: TGTGCCAGTACAACCAGGATCGGAAACACCATATATTTT.

This rearrangement joins TRBV5-1 to TRBJ1-1; D unresolved. Germline loops: CDR1 SGHRS, CDR2 YFSETQ. The CDR3 contains 13 residues. V was pared by 5 bases and J by 1 base, with 9 bases between. CDR3 region: CASRSGRNTEAFF. CDR3 in DNA: TGCGCCAGCAGATCGGGCAGGAACACTGAAGCTTTCTTT.

The chain has TRBV4-3 and TRBJ2-2; perhaps TRBD2 as D (6 bases). Trimming took off 0 bases at V and 3 bases at J, with 17 bases between the two ends. The germline V gene encodes CDR1 LGHNA and CDR2 YSLEER. This CDR3 region has 18 residues. The CDR3 reads CASSQDFGGVGHTGELFF. In DNA form, the CDR3 reads TGCGCCAGCAGCCAAGATTTCGGCGGGGTGGGTCACACCGGGGAGCTGTTTTTT.

This clonotype was seen a handful of times. The chain uses TRBV6-1 and TRBJ1-4, with D hard to call. The CDR3 is 14 residues long. Germline V gene sequence: CDR1 MNHNS, CDR2 SASEGT. Deletions cut 7 bases from V and 4 bases from J, with 13 bases between. CDR3 DNA sequence: TGTGCCAGCACCGGGCGAGGGCGTAATGAAAAACTGTTTTTT. The encoded protein is CASTGRGRNEKLFF.

This clonotype was detected a few times. V and J are TRBV4-2 and TRBJ1-2, with 7 bases fitting TRBD1. In germline, CDR1 is LGHNA, CDR2 YNFKEQ. V gave up 0 bases and J gave up 0 bases; unmatched junction bases: 4. The CDR3 runs 16 residues. CDR3 sequence: CASSQDRGTANYGYTF. The DNA of the CDR3 is TGTGCCAGCAGCCAAGATAGGGGGACAGCTAACTATGGCTACACCTTC.

This clonotype was counted only a few times. The genes are TRBV19 and TRBJ1-2, with TRBD1 identical over 9 bases. Trimming at V came to 6 bases and at J to 8 bases, leaving 13 bases not matched to a gene. The CDR3 is made up of 15 amino acids. Per the germline V gene, CDR1 is LNHDA and CDR2 is SQIVND (reference sequence). CDR3 sequence reads: CASRPPGTGRYGYTF. CDR3 DNA: TGTGCCAGTAGGCCTCCGGGGACAGGGAGGTACGGCTACACCTTC. The variable domain in full, completed from reference TRBV19 and TRBJ1-2, reads DGGITQSPKYLFRKEGQNVTLSCEQNLNHDAMYWYRQDPGQGLRLIYYSQIVNDFQKGDIAEGYSVSREKKESFPLTVTSAQKNPTAFYLCASRPPGTGRYGYTFGSGTRLTVV.

The chain combines TRBV28 with TRBJ1-6, with D hard to call. The V end was cut by 7 bases, the J end by 7 bases, with 14 bases between. The CDR3 has 14 residues. Germline V CDR1 and CDR2: MDHEN, SYDVKM. CDR3 in DNA: TGTGCCAGCACCTCCCAGGTGGGGAATTCACCCCTCCACTTT. This codes for CASTSQVGNSPLHF.

This clonotype was found many times. The chain is built from TRBV12-3 or TRBV12-4 and TRBJ1-5; a possible D gene is TRBD1 (5 bases). The CDR3 totals 15 residues. The germline V and J ends were trimmed by 6 bases and 0 bases, with 12 bases remaining between them. The CDR3 protein is CASRTDTLSNQPQHF. The CDR3 bases are TGTGCCAGCAGGACGGACACTCTTAGCAATCAGCCCCAGCATTTT.

This clonotype showed up just a few times. The genes are TRBV12-3 or TRBV12-4 and TRBJ2-2, with TRBD2 identical over 8 bases. Losses at the gene ends were 3 bases for V and 7 bases for J; bases not matched to a gene: 4. The CDR3 is 14 residues long. The CDR3 sequence: CASSFRGGSGELFF. The CDR3 nucleotides read TGTGCCAGCAGTTTCCGCGGGGGGAGCGGGGAGCTGTTTTTT.

This clonotype appeared a few times. The rearrangement uses TRBV12-3 or TRBV12-4 and TRBJ1-1; 10 bases line up with TRBD1. V dropped 2 bases and J dropped 3; count of bases not matched to a gene: 6. This CDR3 region has 16 residues. The CDR3 spells CASSLTRTGGDTEAFF. CDR3 coding DNA: TGTGCCAGCAGTTTAACCCGGACAGGGGGGGACACTGAAGCTTTCTTT.

The CDR3 DNA is TGCGCCAGCAGCCAAGCAAGGCAGACTTACGAGCAGTACTTC. Translation: CASSQARQTYEQYF. The chain has TRBV4-3 and TRBJ2-7; D call uncertain. This CDR3 comprises 14 residues. V was shortened by 1 base and J by 4 bases, with 11 bases between the two germline ends. Germline V gene lookup returns CDR1 LGHNA and CDR2 YSLEER.

The chain combines TRBV7-2 with TRBJ1-5, with 7 positions matching TRBD1. J lost 6 bases, V lost 0 bases, and 14 bases had no gene match. Germline V CDR1 and CDR2: SGHTA, FQGNSA. The length of the CDR3 is 18 residues. Here the CDR3 reads CASSLAPGTAGFIQPQHF. CDR3 sequence (DNA): TGTGCCAGCAGCTTAGCGCCCGGGACAGCCGGTTTTATTCAGCCCCAGCATTTT.

The CDR3 protein is CASSLGAPPNTEAFF. The CDR3 bases are TGTGCCAGCAGCTTAGGGGCCCCTCCGAACACTGAAGCTTTCTTT. The chain uses TRBV7-9 and TRBJ1-1; D is unresolved. The CDR3 covers 15 residues. Deletions cut 1 base from V and 1 base from J, with 10 bases between. Germline V lookup: CDR1 SEHNR, CDR2 FQNEAQ (reference sequence).

This clonotype showed up many times. V gene TRBV19 combines with J gene TRBJ1-2; 7 nucleotides line up with TRBD1. This CDR3 contains 17 residues. Germline V CDR1 and CDR2: LNHDA, SQIVND (reference sequence). V was clipped by 4 bases and J by 3 bases; unmatched bases: 14. The CDR3 DNA is TGTGCCAGTAGTAGGAGGGACAGTCGGCGGTTAGACTATGGCTACACCTTC. Amino acids: CASSRRDSRRLDYGYTF.

The chain carries TRBV7-9 and TRBJ1-1; D uncertain. V was shortened by 5 bases and J by 4 bases, with 17 bases between the two germline ends. CDR1 is SEHNR, CDR2 FQNEAQ, per germline (reference sequence). This CDR3 spans 15 amino acids. As DNA, the CDR3 is TGTGCCAGCAGCCCGGTCGGCGGGTCGGGCACTGAAGCTTTCTTT. Amino acids: CASSPVGGSGTEAFF. The full variable domain, with the rest looked up from reference TRBV7-9 and TRBJ1-1, is DTGVSQNPRHKITKRGQNVTFRCDPISEHNRLYWYRQTLGQGPEFLTYFQNEAQLEKSRLLSDRFSAERPKGSFSTLEIQRTEQGDSAMYLCASSPVGGSGTEAFFGQGTRLTVV.

The chain is built from TRBV29-1 and TRBJ2-2; tentative D call: TRBD1 (5 bases). There are 11 residues in the CDR3. Germline CDR1 reads SQVTM; CDR2 reads ANQGSEA. Between the trimmed V and J ends, which lost 7 bases and 5 bases, there was a span of 8 bases. CDR3 amino acids: CSGGATGELFF. The CDR3 DNA is TGCAGCGGGGGCGCAACCGGGGAGCTGTTTTTT.

The chain is built from TRBV10-3 and TRBJ2-7; possible D gene TRBD2, 5 bases. Germline CDR1 ENHRY, CDR2 SYGVKD. Trimming cost V 2 bases and J 6 bases, with 17 bases left between them. CDR3 length: 15 amino acids. The CDR3 region has the DNA TGTGCCATCAGTGAGGACTATCTCTACGACTCCGAGCAGTACTTC. Its protein is CAISEDYLYDSEQYF.

This clonotype was counted a few times. The chain uses TRBV29-1 and TRBJ2-1, with D perhaps matching TRBD2 (5 bases). Between the trimmed V and J ends, which lost 3 bases and 3 bases, there was a span of 9 bases. Germline CDR1 reads SQVTM; CDR2 reads ANQGSEA. This CDR3 is built from 13 residues. The CDR3 DNA reads TGCAGCGTTGAGGAGGAGCTCTACAATGAGCAGTTCTTC. The encoded protein is CSVEEELYNEQFF.

There are many counts of this clonotype. The rearrangement links TRBV20-1 to TRBJ2-4; D gene unclear. CDR3 size: 14 residues. Trimming removed 4 bases from V and 0 bases from J, with 10 bases in between. In germline, CDR1 is DFQATT, CDR2 SNEGSKA (reference sequence). The CDR3 is CSANRILAKNIQYF. In nucleotides, the CDR3 is TGCAGTGCTAACCGTATACTAGCCAAAAACATTCAGTACTTC.

This clonotype was detected a few times. This sequence joins TRBV4-3 and TRBJ1-5; D is unresolved. Trimming removed 0 bases from V and 0 bases from J, with 3 bases in between. The length of the CDR3 is 14 residues. Germline V gene lookup returns CDR1 LGHNA and CDR2 YSLEER. For the CDR3, the DNA is TGCGCCAGCAGCCAAGATTATAGCAATCAGCCCCAGCATTTT. It specifies CASSQDYSNQPQHF.

This clonotype has a handful of counts. The chain has TRBV20-1 and TRBJ2-5; either TRBD1 or TRBD2 may supply D (5 bases each). The germline gives CDR1 DFQATT, CDR2 SNEGSKA (reference sequence). CDR3 size: 15 residues. The ends were cut back, 4 bases at V and 0 bases at J, with 15 bases in the middle. The CDR3 sequence: CSATKRGDDQETQYF. CDR3 sequence (DNA): TGCAGTGCTACGAAGAGGGGTGACGACCAAGAGACCCAGTACTTC.

This clonotype was found a few times. The chain uses TRBV11-2 and TRBJ2-5; no clear D. The V end was cut by 0 bases, the J end by 3 bases, with 5 bases between. CDR1 SGHAT and CDR2 FQNNGV come from the germline V gene. The CDR3 loop spans 13 amino acids. This CDR3 is CASSLDSKETQYF. CDR3 coding DNA: TGTGCCAGCAGCTTAGACAGCAAAGAGACCCAGTACTTC.

This clonotype occurred a few times. The chain employs TRBV9 and TRBJ1-2; 7 bases align to TRBD1. V gave up 3 bases and J gave up 8 bases; unmatched junction bases: 7. CDR1 is SGDLS and CDR2 is YYNGEE in the germline V gene. The CDR3 extends over 13 amino acids. The CDR3 here is CASSAQTGAGYTF. In DNA, the CDR3 is TGTGCCAGCAGCGCCCAAACAGGGGCCGGCTACACCTTC.

The V gene is TRBV20-1, the J gene TRBJ1-5; D ambiguous. This CDR3 region has 16 residues. V was cut by 6 bases and J by 3 bases, with 21 bases left in between. The germline gives CDR1 DFQATT, CDR2 SNEGSKA (reference sequence). The CDR3, as DNA: TGCAGTGCCACAGAAGGAACAGCGATCTACAATCAGCCCCAGCATTTT. Translation: CSATEGTAIYNQPQHF.

This clonotype appeared a few times. This chain links TRBV20-1 with TRBJ1-6; the D is unclear. CDR3 size: 17 residues. Germline values: CDR1 DFQATT, CDR2 SNEGSKA (reference sequence). Trimming stripped 0 bases from V and 0 bases from J, with 12 bases between. The CDR3 reads CSARDPGLTSYNSPLHF. CDR3 DNA sequence: TGCAGTGCTAGAGATCCGGGGTTAACCTCCTATAATTCACCCCTCCACTTT.